Below are 3 T cell receptor beta chains sequenced from a single sample in a study of blood T cell repertoires in COVID-19 (TCRdb year 2020). Library generation was performed with the immunoSEQ multiplex PCR assay. The table was pulled from immuneACCESS by TCRdb, which kept in-frame rearrangements only. Such tables lose some clones; where checked, under half of the loss comes from unresolved V genes, and the rest has no known cause. Recorded for this sample are 190,000 or so clones; roughly 82% of them occurred a single time. The top ten clones comprise 10% to 15% of the sample. The material sequenced was PBMCs or T cells enriched from blood (not recorded which). All receptors derive from a man in his forties who had recovered from COVID-19.

V gene TRBV7-2 combines with J gene TRBJ2-1; D unresolved. CDR1 and CDR2 (germline): SGHTA, FQGNSA. The CDR3 loop spans 17 amino acids. V was trimmed by 0 bases and J by 0 bases, leaving 12 bases between them. The CDR3 nucleotides are TGTGCCAGCAGCTTAGCGCTGGCGCGGTCCTCCTACAATGAGCAGTTCTTC. As protein: CASSLALARSSYNEQFF.

The rearrangement links TRBV7-2 to TRBJ2-7; the D gene is possibly TRBD2 (6 bases). The CDR3 length is 16 residues. Trimming left V 0 bases short and J 2 bases short, with 14 bases between. Per germline, CDR1 SGHTA and CDR2 FQGNSA. CDR3 loop: CASSLAQRETPYEQYF. CDR3 nucleotide sequence: TGTGCCAGCAGCTTAGCACAACGGGAGACCCCCTACGAGCAGTACTTC.

This chain joins TRBV7-9 and TRBJ2-5; TRBD1 matches at 8 bases. The ends lost 2 bases at V and 3 bases at J; junction bases unmatched: 8. In germline, CDR1 is SEHNR, CDR2 FQNEAQ (reference sequence). This CDR3 has 16 amino acids. The CDR3 protein is CASSLSVGTGKETQYF. The DNA for the CDR3 is TGTGCCAGCAGCTTATCTGTGGGGACAGGTAAAGAGACCCAGTACTTC. The full variable domain, with the rest looked up from reference TRBV7-9 and TRBJ2-5, is DTGVSQNPRHKITKRGQNVTFRCDPISEHNRLYWYRQTLGQGPEFLTYFQNEAQLEKSRLLSDRFSAERPKGSFSTLEIQRTEQGDSAMYLCASSLSVGTGKETQYFGPGTRLLVL.